These 26 T cell receptor beta chains originate from one sample sequenced in a study of blood T cell repertoires in COVID-19 (dated by TCRdb to about 2020). The library was made by the immunoSEQ multiplex PCR assay. What TCRdb holds here is the immuneACCESS table cut down to in-frame rearrangements. Part of the clones is not present; checked against another copy, under half of the missing clones reflect an unresolved V gene, and the others are unexplained. For this sample the table gives some 300,000 clones, of which 70% to 90% were detected only once. The ten largest make up around 4.2% of the sample. Sample: peripheral blood. These TCRs come from a woman aged 45-65 years with active or convalescent COVID-19.

V and J are TRBV2 and TRBJ2-7; no clear D gene. CDR3 length: 14 amino acids. CDR1 SNHLY and CDR2 FYNNEI come from the germline V gene. Trimming took 6 bases from V and 2 from J, leaving 14 bases between them. The CDR3, as DNA: TGTGCCAGCAGCGTAGATGTCATTGCCTACGAGCAGTACTTC. Amino acids: CASSVDVIAYEQYF.

V is TRBV7-8 and J is TRBJ2-7; D is perhaps TRBD1 (5 bases). V lost 2 bases, J lost 2 bases, and 13 bases lay in between. The CDR3 runs 15 residues. Germline V lookup: CDR1 SGHVS, CDR2 FQNEAQ. CDR3 bases: TGTGCCAGCAGCTTATGGGGCAGCGAAACCTACGAGCAGTACTTC. This sequence encodes CASSLWGSETYEQYF.

This clone was seen only once. The J gene is TRBJ2-1, the V gene TRBV30, with TRBD2 identical over 10 bases. The CDR3 is made up of 18 amino acids. The germline gives CDR1 GTSNPN, CDR2 SVGIG (reference sequence). J lost 9 bases, V lost 2 bases, and 19 bases had no gene match. In DNA, the CDR3 is TGTGCCTGGAGTCGAGCGGGAGGGCTAATGGGAACTACCGGTGAGCAGTTCTTC. Residues: CAWSRAGGLMGTTGEQFF.

This clone came up a few times. This rearrangement joins TRBV5-1 to TRBJ2-1, with D unresolved. Germline CDR1 reads SGHRS; CDR2 reads YFSETQ. CDR3 length equals 14 residues. Trimming left V 7 bases short and J 4 bases short, with 15 bases between. The DNA of the CDR3 is TGCGCCAGCTTCGTAAACCCGGGTTACAATGAGCAGTTCTTC. Translated: CASFVNPGYNEQFF.

This sequence joins TRBV3-1 (or the pseudogene TRBV3-2) and TRBJ2-4; 7 positions agree with TRBD1. The CDR3 has 14 amino acids. The ends lost 4 bases at V and 8 bases at J; junction bases unmatched: 8. Germline CDR1 is LGHDT and CDR2 is YNNKEL (reference sequence). The CDR3 bases are TGTGCCAGCAGCCCCGGACAGGCTAGGTACATTCAGTACTTC. Protein product: CASSPGQARYIQYF.

This chain joins TRBV7-2 and TRBJ1-5; TRBD1 might be the D (5 bases). Deletions cut 5 bases from V and 6 bases from J, with 20 bases between. From germline, CDR1 is SGHTA and CDR2 FQGNSA. The CDR3 contains 16 residues. The CDR3, as DNA: TGTGCCAGCAGCACCTCGGGGGGGTGGGCAGCTCAGCCCCAGCATTTT. Its translation is CASSTSGGWAAQPQHF.

Here the CDR3 DNA reads TGCAGTGCTAGTTCGGCCGGGACAGGGGGCTCGGGAGAGCAGTACTTC. It specifies CSASSAGTGGSGEQYF. The rearrangement links TRBV20-1 to TRBJ2-7; 12 bases fit TRBD1. Germline V CDR1 and CDR2: DFQATT, SNEGSKA (reference sequence). This CDR3 contains 16 residues. The ends lost 3 bases at V and 7 bases at J; junction bases unmatched: 13.

This rearrangement joins TRBV27 to TRBJ2-2; tentative D call: TRBD2 (7 bases). CDR3 length: 15 residues. V was clipped by 7 bases and J by 5 bases, with 17 bases between them. Germline V CDR1 and CDR2: MNHEY, SMNVEV (reference sequence). The CDR3 spells CASTIGGEGTGELFF. For the CDR3, the DNA is TGTGCCAGCACCATAGGGGGGGAAGGGACCGGGGAGCTGTTTTTT.

CDR3 bases: TGTGCCAGCAGTGAAAGAACAGGGGGCGGCTATGGCTACACCTTC. It codes for CASSERTGGGYGYTF. The chain employs TRBV2 and TRBJ1-2, with 9 bases aligning to TRBD1. The germline V gene has CDR1 SNHLY and CDR2 FYNNEI. V shed 2 bases and J 4 bases; nucleotides not matched to a gene: 5. This CDR3 region has 15 residues. The whole variable domain, filled in from reference TRBV2 and TRBJ1-2, reads EPEVTQTPSHQVTQMGQEVILRCVPISNHLYFYWYRQILGQKVEFLVSFYNNEISEKSEIFDDQFSVERPDGSNFTLKIRSTKLEDSAMYFCASSERTGGGYGYTFGSGTRLTVV.

The chain is built from TRBV5-4 and TRBJ2-7, with 11 bases aligning to TRBD2. This CDR3 contains 16 residues. Losses at the gene ends were 4 bases for V and 3 bases for J; bases not matched to a gene: 9. The germline CDR1 and CDR2 sequences are SGHNT and YYREEE (reference sequence). CDR3 protein: CASSPQTSGTIYEQYF. As DNA, the CDR3 is TGTGCCAGCAGCCCCCAGACTAGCGGGACAATCTACGAGCAGTACTTC. The whole variable domain, filled in from reference TRBV5-4 and TRBJ2-7, reads ETGVTQSPTHLIKTRGQQVTLRCSSQSGHNTVSWYQQALGQGPQFIFQYYREEENGRGNFPPRFSGLQFPNYSSELNVNALELDDSALYLCASSPQTSGTIYEQYFGPGTRLTVT.

The CDR3 spells CASSTGGNYGYTF. For the CDR3, the DNA is TGTGCCAGCAGTACAGGGGGCAACTATGGCTACACCTTC. This sequence joins TRBV7-8 and TRBJ1-2, with 9 bases that match TRBD1. Per the germline V gene, CDR1 is SGHVS and CDR2 is FQNEAQ. With 6 bases clipped from V and 2 bases from J, the junction kept 1 base outside the gene matches. The CDR3 is made up of 13 amino acids. The variable domain in full, with the rest retrieved from reference TRBV7-8 and TRBJ1-2, is GAGVSQSPRYKVAKRGQDVALRCDPISGHVSLFWYQQALGQGPEFLTYFQNEAQLDKSGLPSDRFFAERPEGSVSTLKIQRTQQEDSAVYLCASSTGGNYGYTFGSGTRLTVV.

The gene calls are TRBV28 and TRBJ2-1; 14 bases agree with TRBD2. The germline gives CDR1 MDHEN, CDR2 SYDVKM. The V gene end was trimmed by 6 bases and the J gene end by 8 bases; junction bases not matched to a gene: 6. This CDR3 has 15 residues. The CDR3 sequence: CASRPPTSGRDEQFF. CDR3 DNA sequence: TGTGCCAGCAGACCTCCGACTAGCGGGAGGGATGAGCAGTTCTTC.

V gene TRBV7-9 combines with J gene TRBJ1-2; possible D gene TRBD1, 5 bases. The ends were cut back, 2 bases at V and 6 bases at J, with 22 bases in the middle. CDR1 SEHNR and CDR2 FQNEAQ come from the germline V gene (reference sequence). The CDR3 consists of 17 residues. The CDR3 DNA reads as TGTGCCAGCAGCTTACAGGGTGGACCGTCGGTGAATGATGGCTACACCTTC. It yields the protein CASSLQGGPSVNDGYTF.

This clone was seen just once. V gene TRBV28 combines with J gene TRBJ2-3; 9 bases match TRBD2. Per germline, CDR1 MDHEN and CDR2 SYDVKM. V trimming: 6 bases; J trimming: 0 bases; junction bases outside the gene matches: 7. The CDR3 has 16 amino acids. The CDR3 DNA reads as TGTGCCAGCAGCCTTAGGACTAGCGTTAGCACAGATACGCAGTATTTT. Protein: CASSLRTSVSTDTQYF.

This sequence joins TRBV10-3 and TRBJ1-3, with a possible D match to TRBD1 (6 bases). This CDR3 spans 14 amino acids. V lost 10 bases to trimming and J lost 0 bases, with 13 bases between them. Germline assignment: CDR1 ENHRY and CDR2 SYGVKD. The CDR3 loop reads CASRGYNSGNTIYF. CDR3 in DNA: TGTGCCAGCAGGGGCTACAACTCTGGAAACACCATATATTTT.

The gene calls are TRBV5-4 and TRBJ1-2, with no clear D. The V and J ends lost 4 bases and 2 bases respectively, with 15 bases between them. Germline V gives CDR1 SGHNT, CDR2 YYREEE (reference sequence). The CDR3 totals 15 residues. The CDR3 here is CASSPDLPRNYGYTF. The CDR3 coding sequence is TGTGCCAGCAGCCCCGACCTCCCCAGGAACTATGGCTACACCTTC. The full variable domain, its missing parts supplied by reference TRBV5-4 and TRBJ1-2, is ETGVTQSPTHLIKTRGQQVTLRCSSQSGHNTVSWYQQALGQGPQFIFQYYREEENGRGNFPPRFSGLQFPNYSSELNVNALELDDSALYLCASSPDLPRNYGYTFGSGTRLTVV.

The chain joins TRBV19 to TRBJ2-1; weak D call: TRBD1 (6 bases). V was cut by 5 bases and J by 2 bases, with 13 bases left in between. Germline CDR1 is LNHDA and CDR2 is SQIVND (reference sequence). This CDR3 contains 15 residues. The CDR3 DNA follows: TGTGCCAGTAGTGGCGAACAGGGAACCTACAATGAGCAGTTCTTC. Its protein is CASSGEQGTYNEQFF. Supplemented by reference TRBV19 and TRBJ2-1, the full variable domain reads DGGITQSPKYLFRKEGQNVTLSCEQNLNHDAMYWYRQDPGQGLRLIYYSQIVNDFQKGDIAEGYSVSREKKESFPLTVTSAQKNPTAFYLCASSGEQGTYNEQFFGPGTRLTVL.

This rearrangement joins TRBV2 to TRBJ1-2; no definite D call. Germline CDR1 is SNHLY and CDR2 is FYNNEI. Trimming pared 5 bases from V and 0 bases from J, leaving 10 bases between. There are 14 residues in the CDR3. The DNA for the CDR3 is TGTGCCAGCAGTCGAGACACGGCTAACTATGGCTACACCTTC. It specifies CASSRDTANYGYTF.

This chain connects TRBV20-1 to TRBJ2-7; a weak D match, TRBD2 (5 bases). Germline CDR1 is DFQATT and CDR2 is SNEGSKA (reference sequence). Trimming stripped 7 bases from V and 6 bases from J, with 13 bases between. The CDR3 length is 11 residues. The CDR3 protein is CSVGIKSEQYF. The CDR3 coding sequence is TGCAGTGTCGGGATAAAATCCGAGCAGTACTTC.

This chain uses TRBV6-5 with TRBJ1-5, with D possibly TRBD1 on 6 matching bases. V lost 9 bases to trimming and J lost 0 bases, with 12 bases between them. The CDR3 sequence is 14 residues long. Germline loops: CDR1 MNHEY, CDR2 SVGAGI. CDR3 DNA: TGTGCCAGTTTACTACAGGGTAGCAATCAGCCCCAGCATTTT. It specifies CASLLQGSNQPQHF.

The V gene is TRBV9, the J gene TRBJ1-3; a possible D gene is TRBD1 (5 bases). Germline V gene lookup returns CDR1 SGDLS and CDR2 YYNGEE. The CDR3 has 14 amino acids. V was pared by 0 bases and J by 4 bases, with 8 bases between. CDR3 bases: TGTGCCAGCAGCGTAGCGACAGCAGGAAACACCATATATTTT. Translation gives CASSVATAGNTIYF.

The chain employs TRBV10-3 and TRBJ1-6; tentatively, D is TRBD1 (5 bases). The CDR3 spans 12 residues. Trimming shortened V by 8 bases and J by 8 bases, and 10 bases separated the two germline ends. Germline V gene data show CDR1 as ENHRY and CDR2 as SYGVKD. The CDR3 nucleotides are TGTGCCATCGGGGAAGGGGATTCACCCCTCCACTTT. It translates to CAIGEGDSPLHF.

This chain joins TRBV6-1 and TRBJ1-3; TRBD1 matches 9 bases. CDR3 length equals 14 residues. V gave up 3 bases and J gave up 3 bases; unmatched junction bases: 0. Germline CDR1 reads MNHNS; CDR2 reads SASEGT. The CDR3 here is CASSETGGGNTIYF. The CDR3 DNA follows: TGTGCCAGCAGTGAGACAGGGGGTGGAAACACCATATATTTT.

The chain links TRBV2 to TRBJ2-1; 9 bases line up with TRBD2. The germline CDR1 and CDR2 sequences are SNHLY and FYNNEI. The length of the CDR3 is 16 residues. V lost 2 bases and J lost 3; bases outside the gene matches: 5. In nucleotides, the CDR3 is TGTGCCAGCAGTGAATTGGCTAGCGGGGTCTACAATGAGCAGTTCTTC. This codes for CASSELASGVYNEQFF.

The J gene is TRBJ1-2, the V gene TRBV29-1; weak D call: TRBD1 (6 bases). The V and J ends lost 1 base and 2 bases respectively, with 26 bases between them. Per germline, CDR1 SQVTM and CDR2 ANQGSEA. The CDR3 has 19 amino acids. The CDR3 region is CSVEGGPGEGRVMNYGYTF. In nucleotides, the CDR3 is TGCAGCGTTGAAGGGGGACCAGGGGAGGGGAGAGTGATGAACTATGGCTACACCTTC.

V gene TRBV28 combines with J gene TRBJ2-1; TRBD2 agrees at 9 bases. Germline lookup yields CDR1 MDHEN and CDR2 SYDVKM. The ends lost 5 bases at V and 4 bases at J; junction bases unmatched: 6. This CDR3 contains 15 residues. The CDR3 DNA sequence: TGTGCCAGCAGTGATAGCGGGAGAGGATACAATGAGCAGTTCTTC. This sequence encodes CASSDSGRGYNEQFF.